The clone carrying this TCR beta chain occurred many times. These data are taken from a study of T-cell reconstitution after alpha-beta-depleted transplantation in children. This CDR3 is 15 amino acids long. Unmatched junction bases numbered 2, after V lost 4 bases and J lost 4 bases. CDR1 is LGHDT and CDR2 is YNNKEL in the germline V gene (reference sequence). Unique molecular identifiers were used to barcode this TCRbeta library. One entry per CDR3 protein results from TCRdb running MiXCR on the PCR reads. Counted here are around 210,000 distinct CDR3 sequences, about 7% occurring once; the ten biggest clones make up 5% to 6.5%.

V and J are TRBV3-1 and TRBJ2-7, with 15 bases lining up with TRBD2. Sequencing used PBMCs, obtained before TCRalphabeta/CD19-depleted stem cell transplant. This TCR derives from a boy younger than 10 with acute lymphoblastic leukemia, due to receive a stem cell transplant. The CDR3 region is CASSRGLAGGYEQYF. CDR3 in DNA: TGTGCCAGCAGCCGGGGACTAGCGGGAGGTTACGAGCAGTACTTC.